This is a list of T cell receptor beta chains from one sample in a study of naive and memory T cell subsets. TCRdb re-analysed the 5' RACE reads in MiXCR, keeping a single row per CDR3 protein. The table has 50,000 or so distinct CDR3 sequences, 7.2% seen once. Source of these receptors: a male donor in good health. The conserved cysteine and the conserved F or W are not part of the CDR3 here. Each record gives: CDR3 length, V gene, J gene, CDR3 protein.

cdr3_length: 11
v_call: TRBV19
j_call: TRBJ2-1
cdr3_aa: ASSTQDPHEQF

cdr3_length: 14
v_call: TRBV20-1
j_call: TRBJ2-3
cdr3_aa: SARPGGGFSTDTQY

cdr3_length: 11
v_call: TRBV28
j_call: TRBJ2-7
cdr3_aa: ASSSVLAERKY

cdr3_length: 12
v_call: TRBV3-1
j_call: TRBJ2-2
cdr3_aa: ASSGDFQPGELF

cdr3_length: 14
v_call: TRBV2
j_call: TRBJ1-5
cdr3_aa: ASRPQQGGNNQPQH

cdr3_length: 16
v_call: TRBV20-1
j_call: TRBJ1-5
cdr3_aa: SASMIPPGGLGDQPQH

cdr3_length: 14
v_call: TRBV11-3
j_call: TRBJ2-1
cdr3_aa: ASSLDGQGASNEQF

cdr3_length: 14
v_call: TRBV18
j_call: TRBJ2-7
cdr3_aa: ASSQGTSGPPGEQY

cdr3_length: 12
v_call: TRBV5-1
j_call: TRBJ1-1
cdr3_aa: ASSLAGESTEAF

cdr3_length: 14
v_call: TRBV20-1
j_call: TRBJ2-3
cdr3_aa: SATWRNGPSTDTQY

cdr3_length: 10
v_call: TRBV12-3/TRBV12-4
j_call: TRBJ2-3
cdr3_aa: ASSFMGDTQY

cdr3_length: 15
v_call: TRBV5-1
j_call: TRBJ1-4
cdr3_aa: ASSRDGRPATNEKLF

cdr3_length: 13
v_call: TRBV7-8
j_call: TRBJ1-2
cdr3_aa: ASSWGQGSNYGYT

cdr3_length: 10
v_call: TRBV10-3
j_call: TRBJ2-7
cdr3_aa: AVMGQSDEQY

cdr3_length: 13
v_call: TRBV14
j_call: TRBJ1-1
cdr3_aa: ASSPRQGSNTEAF

cdr3_length: 12
v_call: TRBV28
j_call: TRBJ2-7
cdr3_aa: ASSRDRMPYEQY

cdr3_length: 12
v_call: TRBV19
j_call: TRBJ1-2
cdr3_aa: ASSPTEANYGYT

cdr3_length: 12
v_call: TRBV29-1
j_call: TRBJ1-1
cdr3_aa: SVDPTGLNTEAF

cdr3_length: 10
v_call: TRBV6-6
j_call: TRBJ2-7
cdr3_aa: ASSNELYEQY

cdr3_length: 14
v_call: TRBV11-2
j_call: TRBJ2-2
cdr3_aa: ASRSPGAGGAGELF

cdr3_length: 13
v_call: TRBV19
j_call: TRBJ2-1
cdr3_aa: ASSIVAGEINEQF

cdr3_length: 16
v_call: TRBV5-1
j_call: TRBJ2-6
cdr3_aa: ASSLFPGAPTGANVLT

cdr3_length: 15
v_call: TRBV3-1
j_call: TRBJ2-1
cdr3_aa: ASSPIGRGELAFEQF

cdr3_length: 14
v_call: TRBV7-2
j_call: TRBJ2-5
cdr3_aa: ASSLASRGAAETQY

cdr3_length: 13
v_call: TRBV12-3/TRBV12-4
j_call: TRBJ2-1
cdr3_aa: ASSLTSGGADEQF

cdr3_length: 9
v_call: TRBV30
j_call: TRBJ1-2
cdr3_aa: AWTTGVGYT

cdr3_length: 18
v_call: TRBV12-3/TRBV12-4
j_call: TRBJ2-4
cdr3_aa: ASSHTAGTSFIGAKNIQY

cdr3_length: 12
v_call: TRBV7-9
j_call: TRBJ2-3
cdr3_aa: ASSLGPKKDTQY

cdr3_length: 13
v_call: TRBV6-5
j_call: TRBJ2-7
cdr3_aa: ASSRTGIATYEQY

cdr3_length: 12
v_call: TRBV7-2
j_call: TRBJ2-7
cdr3_aa: ASSLTGSSYEQY

cdr3_length: 11
v_call: TRBV29-1
j_call: TRBJ2-7
cdr3_aa: SVEVVREYEQY

cdr3_length: 14
v_call: TRBV6-5
j_call: TRBJ2-7
cdr3_aa: ASIGRAGQSSYEQY

cdr3_length: 12
v_call: TRBV19
j_call: TRBJ1-5
cdr3_aa: ASSMGTGNQPQH

cdr3_length: 12
v_call: TRBV6-5
j_call: TRBJ2-5
cdr3_aa: ASRPTSGGGTQY

cdr3_length: 15
v_call: TRBV6-6
j_call: TRBJ2-1
cdr3_aa: ASSYTLLAGLNNEQF